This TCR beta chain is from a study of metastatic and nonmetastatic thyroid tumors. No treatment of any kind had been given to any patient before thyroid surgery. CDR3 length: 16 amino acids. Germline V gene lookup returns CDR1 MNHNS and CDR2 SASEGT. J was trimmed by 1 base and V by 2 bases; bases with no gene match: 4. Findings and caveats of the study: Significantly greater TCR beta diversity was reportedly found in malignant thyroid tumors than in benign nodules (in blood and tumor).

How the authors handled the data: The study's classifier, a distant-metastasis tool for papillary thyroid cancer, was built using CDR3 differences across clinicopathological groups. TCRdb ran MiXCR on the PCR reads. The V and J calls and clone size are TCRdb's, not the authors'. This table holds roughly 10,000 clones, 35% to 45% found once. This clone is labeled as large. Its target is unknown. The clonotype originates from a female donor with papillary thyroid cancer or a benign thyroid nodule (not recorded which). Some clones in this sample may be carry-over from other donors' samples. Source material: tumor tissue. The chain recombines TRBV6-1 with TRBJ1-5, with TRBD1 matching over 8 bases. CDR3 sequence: CASSESGGASNQPQHF. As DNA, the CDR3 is TGTGCCAGCAGTGAATCAGGGGGCGCGAGCAATCAGCCCCAGCATTTT.